A single sample is the source of the 2 T cell receptor beta chains below, sequenced in a study of shared clonotypes between healthy human individuals. Repertoires were generated with immunoSEQ multiplex PCR, while TCRdb's copy carries only in-frame clones and drops some. The data hold approximately 88,000 clones, with 60% to 70% observed a single time. Sequenced material: memory CD8+ T cells sorted from blood. This sample's subset: CD45RO+ cells pooled with CCR7-negative TemRA cells. The source of these receptors is a man aged 25-45 years in good health.

The V gene is TRBV5-1, the J gene TRBJ2-7; TRBD2 aligns across 11 bases. CDR1 is SGHRS, CDR2 YFSETQ, per germline. V was pared by 5 bases and J by 4 bases, with 8 bases of the junction left unmatched. The length of the CDR3 is 15 residues. CDR3 coding DNA: TGCGCCAGCAGTCCGACTAGCGGGACCCAATACGAGCAGTACTTC. This sequence encodes CASSPTSGTQYEQYF.

The chain combines TRBV6-5 with TRBJ2-7, with 9 positions matching TRBD2. Germline assignment: CDR1 MNHEY and CDR2 SVGAGI. There are 15 residues in the CDR3. V lost 2 bases, J lost 0 bases, and 2 bases stayed unmatched. The CDR3 loop reads CASSYISGSSYEQYF. The CDR3 DNA sequence: TGTGCCAGCAGTTACATTAGCGGGAGCTCCTACGAGCAGTACTTC.